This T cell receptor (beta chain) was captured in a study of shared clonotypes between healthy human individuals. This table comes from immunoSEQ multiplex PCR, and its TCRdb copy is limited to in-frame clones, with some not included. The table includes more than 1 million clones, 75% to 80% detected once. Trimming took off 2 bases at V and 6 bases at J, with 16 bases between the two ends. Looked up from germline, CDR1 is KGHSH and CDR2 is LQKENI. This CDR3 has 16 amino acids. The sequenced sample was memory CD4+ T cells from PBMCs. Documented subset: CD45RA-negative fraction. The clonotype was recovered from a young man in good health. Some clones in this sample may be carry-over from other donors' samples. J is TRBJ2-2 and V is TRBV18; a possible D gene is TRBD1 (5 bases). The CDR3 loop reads CASSPIGREVAGELFF. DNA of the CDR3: TGTGCCAGCTCACCAATTGGCAGGGAAGTGGCCGGGGAGCTGTTTTTT.